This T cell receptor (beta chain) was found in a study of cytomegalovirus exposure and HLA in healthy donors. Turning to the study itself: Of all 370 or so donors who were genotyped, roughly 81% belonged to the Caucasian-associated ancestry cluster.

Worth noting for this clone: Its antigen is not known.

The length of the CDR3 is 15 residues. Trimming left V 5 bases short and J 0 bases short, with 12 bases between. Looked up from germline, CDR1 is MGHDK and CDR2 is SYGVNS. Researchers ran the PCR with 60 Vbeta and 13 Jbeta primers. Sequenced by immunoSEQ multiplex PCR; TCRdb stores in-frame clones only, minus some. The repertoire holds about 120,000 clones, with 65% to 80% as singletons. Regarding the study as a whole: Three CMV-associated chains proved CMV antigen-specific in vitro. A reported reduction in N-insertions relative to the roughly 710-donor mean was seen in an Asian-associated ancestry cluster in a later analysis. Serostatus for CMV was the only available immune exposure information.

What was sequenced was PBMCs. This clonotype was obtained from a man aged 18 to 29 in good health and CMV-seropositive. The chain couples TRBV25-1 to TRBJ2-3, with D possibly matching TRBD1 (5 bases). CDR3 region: CASSTWAGSTDTQYF. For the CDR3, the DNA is TGTGCCAGCAGTACCTGGGCAGGGAGCACAGATACGCAGTATTTT.